This note documents a single TCR beta chain sequence. Every donor provided 9.5 to 10 milliliters of peripheral blood. These data belong to a study of blood T cells in healthy people across ages. Primers used in a second PCR of about 7 to 12 cycles were a sample-barcoded 5' primer and a J-beta primer mix. Via MiXCR, TCRdb re-called the 5' RACE reads, giving one row per CDR3 protein. Found here are about 800,000 distinct CDR3 sequences, roughly 25% of them singletons; the top ten hold approximately 3.7%. The CDR3 is made up of 12 amino acids. Looked up from germline, CDR1 is SQVTM and CDR2 is ANQGSEA. The germline V and J ends were trimmed by 6 bases and 7 bases, with 16 bases remaining between them. In addition, the sample was reused for a study of T cells of mothers and their children.

This sequence joins TRBV29-1 and TRBJ2-7; D possibly matches TRBD1 or TRBD2 (5 bases each). Source material: blood. The receptor's source is a boy between 10 and 17 years old in good health. This CDR3 reads CSVPGGVGEQYF. CDR3 DNA sequence: TGCAGCGTCCCTGGGGGAGTCGGAGAGCAGTACTTC.